These 30 T cell receptor beta chains were sequenced from one sample in a study of cytomegalovirus exposure and HLA in healthy donors. The PCR contained 60 Vbeta and 13 Jbeta primers. Profiled with immunoSEQ multiplex PCR; TCRdb holds only in-frame clones, not every one. The repertoire holds some 100,000 clones, with 70% to 80% as singletons. The sample taken for sequencing was PBMCs. All receptors come from a woman younger than 30 in good health and CMV-seropositive.

V gene TRBV9 combines with J gene TRBJ1-1, with D perhaps TRBD1 (5 bases). Deletions cut 4 bases from V and 5 bases from J, with 18 bases between. There are 15 residues in the CDR3. Per the germline V gene, CDR1 is SGDLS and CDR2 is YYNGEE. CDR3 sequence reads: CASSPRAGLETEAFF. The CDR3 DNA is TGTGCCAGCAGCCCCCGGGCAGGGTTGGAAACTGAAGCTTTCTTT.

The rearrangement links TRBV7-6 to TRBJ2-5; 8 bases align to TRBD2. This CDR3 region has 17 residues. Germline values: CDR1 SGHVS, CDR2 FNYEAQ. Unmatched junction bases numbered 8, after V lost 1 base and J lost 1 base. This CDR3 reads CASSLDRLAGFQETQYF. The CDR3 nucleotides read TGTGCCAGCAGCTTAGATCGGCTAGCGGGTTTCCAAGAGACCCAGTACTTC.

This chain joins TRBV28 and TRBJ2-3; 9 nucleotides align to TRBD2. Trimming took 6 bases from V and 3 from J; bases not matched to a gene: 7. Germline V gene lookup returns CDR1 MDHEN and CDR2 SYDVKM. The CDR3 runs to 15 residues. The CDR3 loop reads CASSPSGIGTDTQYF. The CDR3, as DNA: TGTGCCAGCAGCCCTAGCGGGATTGGAACAGATACGCAGTATTTT.

The chain combines TRBV7-9 with TRBJ2-5, with TRBD1 identical over 9 bases. After removal of 4 bases from V and 3 bases from J, the junction contained 3 bases not matched to a gene. Germline V gene data show CDR1 as SEHNR and CDR2 as FQNEAQ (reference sequence). CDR3 length: 14 residues. The CDR3 sequence: CASSSGQGKETQYF. The CDR3 DNA is TGTGCCAGCAGCTCGGGACAGGGCAAAGAGACCCAGTACTTC. The complete variable domain, with remaining parts taken from reference TRBV7-9 and TRBJ2-5, reads DTGVSQNPRHKITKRGQNVTFRCDPISEHNRLYWYRQTLGQGPEFLTYFQNEAQLEKSRLLSDRFSAERPKGSFSTLEIQRTEQGDSAMYLCASSSGQGKETQYFGPGTRLLVL.

J is TRBJ1-1 and V is TRBV4-1, with 10 bases that match TRBD1. The trim removed 0 bases at V and 8 bases at J, leaving 21 bases unmatched. The CDR3 has 20 amino acids. In germline, CDR1 is MGHRA, CDR2 YSYEKL. CDR3 residues: CASSQENVGGTRDRGTEAFF. DNA of the CDR3: TGCGCCAGCAGCCAAGAAAATGTTGGAGGCACCCGGGACAGGGGCACAGAAGCTTTCTTT.

The chain recombines TRBV28 with TRBJ1-2; TRBD1 matches at 7 bases. Germline values: CDR1 MDHEN, CDR2 SYDVKM. CDR3 size: 13 residues. V lost 1 base, J lost 8 bases, and 4 bases stayed unmatched. The CDR3 DNA is TGTGCCAGCAGTTTATCGGGACAGCGAGGCTACACCTTC. Translated: CASSLSGQRGYTF.

This chain links TRBV18 with TRBJ1-5; TRBD1 matches at 9 bases. The J segment lost 4 bases and the V segment lost 5 bases, leaving 15 bases of the junction unmatched. This CDR3 is 18 amino acids long. Germline V lookup: CDR1 KGHSH, CDR2 LQKENI. This chain's CDR3 is CASSSQQMTGGSNQPQHF. CDR3 nucleotide sequence: TGTGCCAGCTCATCACAACAAATGACAGGGGGGAGTAATCAGCCCCAGCATTTT.

The chain recombines TRBV7-9 with TRBJ2-3, with D maybe TRBD2 (6 bases). The V and J ends lost 2 bases and 2 bases respectively, with 17 bases between them. CDR1 is SEHNR, CDR2 FQNEAQ, per germline (reference sequence). The CDR3 sequence is 17 residues long. This CDR3 reads CASSLRVGGTTTDTQYF. Written as DNA, the CDR3 is TGTGCCAGCAGCTTAAGAGTCGGCGGGACCACCACAGATACGCAGTATTTT.

The V call is TRBV2, the J call TRBJ1-1, with a tentative D call TRBD1 (5 bases). The length of the CDR3 is 15 residues. Germline V CDR1 and CDR2: SNHLY, FYNNEI. V lost 1 base to trimming and J lost 4 bases, with 13 bases between them. CDR3 in amino acids: CASSEVAGKVTEAFF. The CDR3 DNA sequence: TGTGCCAGCAGTGAAGTGGCAGGGAAGGTCACTGAAGCTTTCTTT.

The chain links TRBV30 to TRBJ1-5; weak D call: TRBD1 (5 bases). The CDR3 runs to 14 residues. V dropped 1 base and J dropped 7 bases, with 14 bases sitting between them. In germline, CDR1 is GTSNPN, CDR2 SVGIG (reference sequence). CDR3 coding DNA: TGTGCCTGGAGTGAAGGGCGCGGGGGACAGCCCCAGCATTTT. It translates to CAWSEGRGGQPQHF.

The J gene is TRBJ2-1, the V gene TRBV30, with TRBD2 identical over 11 bases. V lost 1 base, J lost 8 bases, and 10 bases stayed unmatched. The CDR3 is made up of 16 amino acids. Germline V CDR1 and CDR2: GTSNPN, SVGIG (reference sequence). This CDR3 is CAWSGYSGRALDEQFF. The DNA of the CDR3 is TGTGCCTGGAGTGGATATAGCGGGAGGGCCCTCGATGAGCAGTTCTTC.

J is TRBJ2-1 and V is TRBV29-1; weak D call: TRBD2 (6 bases). With 7 bases removed from V and 5 bases from J, the gap between germline ends came to 9 bases. The CDR3 runs to 11 residues. Germline lookup yields CDR1 SQVTM and CDR2 ANQGSEA. The CDR3 bases are TGCAGCGCTAGCGTAAACAATGAGCAGTTCTTC. Protein sequence: CSASVNNEQFF.

The chain carries TRBV2 and TRBJ2-1; D call uncertain. V lost 6 bases to trimming and J lost 0 bases, with 9 bases between them. Per germline, CDR1 SNHLY and CDR2 FYNNEI. The CDR3 totals 14 residues. The CDR3 loop reads CASSRVPSYNEQFF. Written as DNA, the CDR3 is TGTGCCAGCAGCCGGGTTCCCTCCTACAATGAGCAGTTCTTC.

The gene calls are TRBV5-1 and TRBJ2-1; D is possibly TRBD2 (5 bases). Germline V lookup: CDR1 SGHRS, CDR2 YFSETQ. The CDR3 extends over 18 amino acids. V was clipped by 0 bases and J by 7 bases, with 23 bases between them. The CDR3 nucleotides read TGCGCCAGCAGCTTGGGAGGTCTGGCGGGCGGGCCGAGAAATGAGCAGTTCTTC. This encodes CASSLGGLAGGPRNEQFF. The complete variable domain, with remaining parts taken from reference TRBV5-1 and TRBJ2-1, reads KAGVTQTPRYLIKTRGQQVTLSCSPISGHRSVSWYQQTPGQGLQFLFEYFSETQRNKGNFPGRFSGRQFSNSRSEMNVSTLELGDSALYLCASSLGGLAGGPRNEQFFGPGTRLTVL.

The chain joins TRBV7-9 to TRBJ1-4; 7 nucleotides line up with TRBD1. Germline V gene data show CDR1 as SEHNR and CDR2 as FQNEAQ (reference sequence). CDR3 length: 15 amino acids. With V trimmed by 5 bases and J by 6 bases, 9 bases remained unmatched. The CDR3: CASSPGQAIYEKLFF. In DNA form, the CDR3 reads TGTGCCAGCAGCCCCGGACAGGCCATTTATGAAAAACTGTTTTTT.

The chain is built from TRBV30 and TRBJ1-3, with D perhaps matching TRBD1 (5 bases). The V gene's germline CDR1 is GTSNPN and CDR2 SVGIG (reference sequence). This CDR3 spans 13 amino acids. V was shortened by 0 bases and J by 2 bases, with 5 bases between the two germline ends. The chain's CDR3 is CAWSVGAGNTIYF. The CDR3 DNA reads TGTGCCTGGAGTGTAGGGGCTGGAAACACCATATATTTT.

The CDR3 spells CAISGMTGPANTEAFF. CDR3 nucleotide sequence: TGTGCCATCAGTGGGATGACAGGGCCGGCGAATACTGAAGCTTTCTTT. This chain uses TRBV10-3 with TRBJ1-1, with TRBD1 matching over 7 bases. In germline, CDR1 is ENHRY, CDR2 SYGVKD. CDR3 size: 16 residues. V lost 4 bases, J lost 5 bases, and 13 bases stayed unmatched.

The V gene is TRBV4-3, the J gene TRBJ2-2; 15 bases fit TRBD2. V shed 4 bases and J 6 bases; nucleotides not matched to a gene: 3. CDR1 and CDR2 from the germline V gene are LGHNA and YSLEER. The length of the CDR3 is 16 residues. Written as DNA, the CDR3 is TGCGCCAGCAGCCGGACTAGCGGGAGGGCCCCCGGGGAGCTGTTTTTT. Translation: CASSRTSGRAPGELFF.

Details on this clone: At the DNA level, this CDR3 is encoded by other sequences in the same sample as well. The chain recombines TRBV7-9 with TRBJ2-7; D is unresolved. Germline V gives CDR1 SEHNR, CDR2 FQNEAQ (reference sequence). The ends were cut back, 0 bases at V and 3 bases at J, with 9 bases in the middle. The CDR3 runs to 14 residues. CDR3 amino acids: CASSLAPDNYEQYF. CDR3 nucleotides: TGTGCCAGCAGCTTAGCTCCAGACAACTACGAGCAGTACTTC. The full variable domain, with the rest looked up from reference TRBV7-9 and TRBJ2-7, is DTGVSQNPRHKITKRGQNVTFRCDPISEHNRLYWYRQTLGQGPEFLTYFQNEAQLEKSRLLSDRFSAERPKGSFSTLEIQRTEQGDSAMYLCASSLAPDNYEQYFGPGTRLTVT.

The chain uses TRBV11-1 and TRBJ2-7; tentative D call: TRBD1 (5 bases). The CDR3 is 12 amino acids. Germline lookup yields CDR1 SGHAT and CDR2 FQDESV (reference sequence). Trimming removed 4 bases at V and 3 bases at J, with 7 bases between. The CDR3 reads CASSSQGYEQYF. CDR3 nucleotide sequence: TGTGCCAGCAGCTCCCAGGGCTACGAGCAGTACTTC.

This clone has just one count. This chain connects TRBV27 to TRBJ2-7; D is undetermined. V was trimmed by 8 bases and J by 0 bases, leaving 14 bases between them. Germline values: CDR1 MNHEY, CDR2 SMNVEV (reference sequence). The CDR3 is made up of 14 amino acids. The DNA of the CDR3 is TGTGCCAGCGGTTCGGCGGATAGCTCCTACGAGCAGTACTTC. This sequence encodes CASGSADSSYEQYF.

This clone has a handful of counts. The chain links TRBV30 to TRBJ2-1; 10 bases line up with TRBD2. V gave up 1 base and J gave up 10 bases; unmatched junction bases: 4. Germline loops: CDR1 GTSNPN, CDR2 SVGIG (reference sequence). CDR3 length: 13 amino acids. CDR3 sequence reads: CAWSGPAGGEQFF. CDR3 nucleotide sequence: TGTGCCTGGAGTGGGCCAGCGGGAGGGGAGCAGTTCTTC. Drawing the rest from reference TRBV30 and TRBJ2-1, the complete variable domain is SQTIHQWPATLVQPVGSPLSLECTVEGTSNPNLYWYRQAAGRGLQLLFYSVGIGQISSEVPQNLSASRPQDRQFILSSKKLLLSDSGFYLCAWSGPAGGEQFFGPGTRLTVL.

This sequence joins TRBV25-1 and TRBJ2-1, with TRBD2 as a possible D gene (6 bases). Germline loops: CDR1 MGHDK, CDR2 SYGVNS. Trimming took off 2 bases at V and 9 bases at J, with 11 bases between the two ends. The CDR3 extends over 13 amino acids. DNA of the CDR3: TGTGCCAGCAGTGAAAGGCGGGACGGTGAGCAGTTCTTC. Its protein product is CASSERRDGEQFF.

This chain connects TRBV30 to TRBJ2-5; no clear D. This CDR3 spans 14 amino acids. CDR1 and CDR2 from the germline V gene are GTSNPN and SVGIG (reference sequence). V was shortened by 3 bases and J by 2 bases, with 13 bases between the two germline ends. CDR3 DNA: TGTGCCTGGAGCCAGGATACGATACAAGAGACCCAGTACTTC. Amino acid sequence: CAWSQDTIQETQYF.

This clone appeared a few times. The chain recombines TRBV4-2 with TRBJ2-5; TRBD2 matches 12 bases. This CDR3 is built from 15 residues. Germline lookup yields CDR1 LGHNA and CDR2 YNFKEQ. Trimming took 4 bases from V and 3 from J; bases not matched to a gene: 3. This chain's CDR3 is CASSPTSGREETQYF. CDR3 nucleotide sequence: TGTGCCAGCAGCCCGACTAGCGGGAGAGAAGAGACCCAGTACTTC.

The J gene is TRBJ1-5, the V gene TRBV28; D gene ambiguous. Germline assignment: CDR1 MDHEN and CDR2 SYDVKM. The CDR3 runs 15 residues. Trimming removed 1 base at V and 4 bases at J, with 11 bases between. Here the CDR3 DNA reads TGTGCCAGCAGTTTATCGGGAACGCCGAATCAGCCCCAGCATTTT. Its translation: CASSLSGTPNQPQHF.

CDR3 sequence (DNA): TGTGCCAGCTCACCCCAGGGGGCAGAGAACATTCAGTACTTC. It specifies CASSPQGAENIQYF. V usage is TRBV18 and J usage is TRBJ2-4; 8 positions agree with TRBD1. The J segment lost 7 bases and the V segment lost 3 bases, leaving 5 bases of the junction unmatched. The CDR3 is 14 residues long. Germline CDR1 reads KGHSH; CDR2 reads LQKENI.

This rearrangement joins TRBV6-1 to TRBJ2-7; tentatively, D is TRBD1 (6 bases). Germline V CDR1 and CDR2: MNHNS, SASEGT. The CDR3 has 16 amino acids. Trimming shortened V by 0 bases and J by 0 bases, and 12 bases separated the two germline ends. The CDR3 sequence: CASSEAVQGSSYEQYF. CDR3 coding DNA: TGTGCCAGCAGTGAAGCGGTACAGGGAAGCTCCTACGAGCAGTACTTC.

This clone was observed a handful of times. The CDR3 here is CASRKTGGSYEQYF. CDR3 sequence (DNA): TGTGCCAGCAGAAAAACAGGGGGCTCCTACGAGCAGTACTTC. V and J are TRBV11-1 and TRBJ2-7; 8 nucleotides line up with TRBD1. CDR3 length: 14 amino acids. The V gene end was trimmed by 6 bases and the J gene end by 0 bases; junction bases not matched to a gene: 4. The germline V gene encodes CDR1 SGHAT and CDR2 FQDESV (reference sequence).

The DNA of the CDR3 is TGCGCCAGCAGCTTTTACAGGGGACCAACAGACCCCGGGGAGCTGTTTTTT. This translates into CASSFYRGPTDPGELFF. This rearrangement joins TRBV5-1 to TRBJ2-2, with TRBD1 matching 7 bases. The length of the CDR3 is 17 residues. V shed 2 bases, J shed 6 bases, and the junction held 13 bases outside the gene matches. Germline assignment: CDR1 SGHRS and CDR2 YFSETQ.